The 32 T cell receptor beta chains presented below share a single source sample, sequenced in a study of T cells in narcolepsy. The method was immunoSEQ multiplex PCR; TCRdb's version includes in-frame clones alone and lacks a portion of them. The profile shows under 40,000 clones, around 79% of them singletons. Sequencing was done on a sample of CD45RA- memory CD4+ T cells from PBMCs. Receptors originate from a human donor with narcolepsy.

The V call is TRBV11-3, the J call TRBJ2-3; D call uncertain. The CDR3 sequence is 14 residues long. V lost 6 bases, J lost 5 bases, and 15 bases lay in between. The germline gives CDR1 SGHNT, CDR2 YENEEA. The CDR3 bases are TGTGCCAGCAGGGGGAATAGATCTATAGATACGCAGTATTTT. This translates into CASRGNRSIDTQYF.

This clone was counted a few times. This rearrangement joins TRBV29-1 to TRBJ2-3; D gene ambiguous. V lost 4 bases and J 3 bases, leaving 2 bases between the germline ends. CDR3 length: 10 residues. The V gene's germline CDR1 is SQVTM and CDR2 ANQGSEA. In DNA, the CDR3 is TGCAGCGTTGGAACAGATACGCAGTATTTT. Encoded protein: CSVGTDTQYF.

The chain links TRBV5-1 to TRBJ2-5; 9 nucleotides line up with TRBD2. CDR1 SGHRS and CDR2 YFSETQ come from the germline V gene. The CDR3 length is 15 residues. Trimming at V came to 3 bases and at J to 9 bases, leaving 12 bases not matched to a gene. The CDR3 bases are TGCGCCAGCAGCTATTCTAGCGGGATTGAAGGCGCCCAGTACTTC. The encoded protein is CASSYSSGIEGAQYF. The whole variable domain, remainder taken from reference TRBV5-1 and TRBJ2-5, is KAGVTQTPRYLIKTRGQQVTLSCSPISGHRSVSWYQQTPGQGLQFLFEYFSETQRNKGNFPGRFSGRQFSNSRSEMNVSTLELGDSALYLCASSYSSGIEGAQYFGPGTRLLVL.

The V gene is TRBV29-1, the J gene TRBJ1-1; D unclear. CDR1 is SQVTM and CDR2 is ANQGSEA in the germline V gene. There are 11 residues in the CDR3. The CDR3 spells CRVTLNTEAFF. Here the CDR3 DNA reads TGCAGGGTAACCCTGAACACTGAAGCTTTCTTT.

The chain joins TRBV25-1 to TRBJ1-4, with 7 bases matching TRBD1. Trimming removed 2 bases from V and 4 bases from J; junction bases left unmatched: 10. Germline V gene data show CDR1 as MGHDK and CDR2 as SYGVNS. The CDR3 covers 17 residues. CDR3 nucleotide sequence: TGTGCCAGCAGTGAACCCACAGGGGCCCTTGGTAATGAAAAACTGTTTTTT. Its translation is CASSEPTGALGNEKLFF. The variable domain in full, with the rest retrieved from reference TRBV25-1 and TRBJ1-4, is EADIYQTPRYLVIGTGKKITLECSQTMGHDKMYWYQQDPGMELHLIHYSYGVNSTEKGDLSSESTVSRIRTEHFPLTLESARPSHTSQYLCASSEPTGALGNEKLFFGSGTQLSVL.

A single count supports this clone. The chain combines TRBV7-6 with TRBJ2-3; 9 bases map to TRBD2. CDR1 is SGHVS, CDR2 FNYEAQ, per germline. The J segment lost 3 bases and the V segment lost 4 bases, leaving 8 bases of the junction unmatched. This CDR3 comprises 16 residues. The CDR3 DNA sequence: TGTGCCAGCAGCTCACTAGCGGGCAAGGGGACAGATACGCAGTATTTT. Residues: CASSSLAGKGTDTQYF.

The CDR3 coding sequence is TGCGCCAGCAGAAAACTACCCGGACTAGCGGCGGCCAATGAGCAGTTCTTC. Its protein is CASRKLPGLAAANEQFF. The V and J genes are TRBV4-3 and TRBJ2-1; the match to TRBD2 covers 10 bases. Per the germline V gene, CDR1 is LGHNA and CDR2 is YSLEER. CDR3 length equals 17 residues. V shed 6 bases and J 6 bases; nucleotides not matched to a gene: 14.

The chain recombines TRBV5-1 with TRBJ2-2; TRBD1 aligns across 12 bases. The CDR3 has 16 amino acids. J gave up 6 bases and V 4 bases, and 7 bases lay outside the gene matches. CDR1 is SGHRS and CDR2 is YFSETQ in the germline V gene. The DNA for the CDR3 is TGCGCCAGCAGCCAAGGGACAGGGGGCGCTTCCGGGGAGCTGTTTTTT. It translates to CASSQGTGGASGELFF.

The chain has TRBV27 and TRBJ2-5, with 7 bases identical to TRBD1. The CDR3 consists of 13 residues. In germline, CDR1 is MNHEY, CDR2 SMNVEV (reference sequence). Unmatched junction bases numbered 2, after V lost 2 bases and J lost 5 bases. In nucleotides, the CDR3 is TGTGCCAGCAGTTTACTACAGGGGGAGACCCAGTACTTC. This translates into CASSLLQGETQYF.

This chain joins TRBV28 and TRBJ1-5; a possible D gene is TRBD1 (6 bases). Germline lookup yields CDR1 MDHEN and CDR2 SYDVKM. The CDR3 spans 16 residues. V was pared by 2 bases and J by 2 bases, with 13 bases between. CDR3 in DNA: TGTGCCAGCAGTTTAAATGGAGGGGGGGGCAATCAGCCCCAGCATTTT. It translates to CASSLNGGGGNQPQHF.

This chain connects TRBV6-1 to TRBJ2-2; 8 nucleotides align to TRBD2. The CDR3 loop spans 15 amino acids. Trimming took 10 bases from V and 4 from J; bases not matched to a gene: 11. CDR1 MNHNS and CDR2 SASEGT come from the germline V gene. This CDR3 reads CATPTGGLATGELFF. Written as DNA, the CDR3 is TGTGCCACCCCAACAGGAGGACTAGCCACCGGGGAGCTGTTTTTT.

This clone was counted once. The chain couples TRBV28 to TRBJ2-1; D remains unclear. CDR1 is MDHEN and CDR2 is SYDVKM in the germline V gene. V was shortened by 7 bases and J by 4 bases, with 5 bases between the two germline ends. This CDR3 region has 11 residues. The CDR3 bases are TGTGCCAGCAAGGAGTACAATGAGCAGTTCTTC. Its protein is CASKEYNEQFF.

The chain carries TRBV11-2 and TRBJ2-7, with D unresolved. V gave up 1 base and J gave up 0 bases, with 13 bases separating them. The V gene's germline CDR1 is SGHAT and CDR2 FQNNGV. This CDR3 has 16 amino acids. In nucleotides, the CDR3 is TGTGCCAGCAGCTTAGCGCTCTCCCTTAGCTCCTACGAGCAGTACTTC. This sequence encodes CASSLALSLSSYEQYF.

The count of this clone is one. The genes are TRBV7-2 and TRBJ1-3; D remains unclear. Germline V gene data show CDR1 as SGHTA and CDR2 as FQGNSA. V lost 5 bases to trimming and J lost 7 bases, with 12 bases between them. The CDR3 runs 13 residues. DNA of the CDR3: TGTGCCAGCAGCCCCACTGTGGGGAACACCATATATTTT. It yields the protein CASSPTVGNTIYF.

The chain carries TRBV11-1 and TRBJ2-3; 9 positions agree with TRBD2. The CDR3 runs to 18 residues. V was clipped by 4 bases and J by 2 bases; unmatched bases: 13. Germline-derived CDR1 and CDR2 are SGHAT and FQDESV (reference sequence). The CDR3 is CASSSGIGASGTTDTQYF. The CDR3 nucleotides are TGTGCCAGCAGCTCTGGGATCGGGGCTAGCGGGACCACAGATACGCAGTATTTT.

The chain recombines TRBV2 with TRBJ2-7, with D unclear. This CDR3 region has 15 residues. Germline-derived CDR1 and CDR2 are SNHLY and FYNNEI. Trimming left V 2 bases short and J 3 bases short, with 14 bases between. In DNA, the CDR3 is TGTGCCAGCAGTGAATTAATGAGGTTGGGCTACGAGCAGTACTTC. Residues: CASSELMRLGYEQYF.

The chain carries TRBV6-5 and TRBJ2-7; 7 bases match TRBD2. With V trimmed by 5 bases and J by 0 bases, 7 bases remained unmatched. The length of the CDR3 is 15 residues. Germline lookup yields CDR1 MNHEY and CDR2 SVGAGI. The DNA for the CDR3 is TGTGCCAGCAGTCCACGCCAGCGGGGCTCCTACGAGCAGTACTTC. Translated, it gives CASSPRQRGSYEQYF.

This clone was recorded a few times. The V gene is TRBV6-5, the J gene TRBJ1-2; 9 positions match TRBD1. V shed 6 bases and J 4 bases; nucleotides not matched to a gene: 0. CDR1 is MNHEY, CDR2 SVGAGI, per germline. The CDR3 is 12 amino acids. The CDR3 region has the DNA TGTGCCAGCAGGACAGGGGGCTATGGCTACACCTTC. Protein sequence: CASRTGGYGYTF.

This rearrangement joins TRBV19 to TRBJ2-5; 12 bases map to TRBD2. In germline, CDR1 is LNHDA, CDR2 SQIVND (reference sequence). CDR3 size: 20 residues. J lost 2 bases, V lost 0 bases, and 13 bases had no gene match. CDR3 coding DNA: TGTGCCAGTAGTATAGATCGTAGCGGACTAGCGGGAAGGGGGCAAGAGACCCAGTACTTC. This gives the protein CASSIDRSGLAGRGQETQYF.

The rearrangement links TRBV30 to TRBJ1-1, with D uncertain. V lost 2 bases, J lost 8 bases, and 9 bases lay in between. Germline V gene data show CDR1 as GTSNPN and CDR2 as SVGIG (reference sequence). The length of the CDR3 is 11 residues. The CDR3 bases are TGTGCCTGGAGTTACCTAAGCGAAGCTTTCTTT. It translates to CAWSYLSEAFF.

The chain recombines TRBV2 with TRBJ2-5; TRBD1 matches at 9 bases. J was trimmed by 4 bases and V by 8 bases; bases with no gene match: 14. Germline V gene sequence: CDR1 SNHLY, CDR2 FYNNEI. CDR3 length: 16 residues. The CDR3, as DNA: TGTGCCAGCCTAAAGTTGGGGGACAGGGTAGGAGAGACCCAGTACTTC. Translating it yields CASLKLGDRVGETQYF.

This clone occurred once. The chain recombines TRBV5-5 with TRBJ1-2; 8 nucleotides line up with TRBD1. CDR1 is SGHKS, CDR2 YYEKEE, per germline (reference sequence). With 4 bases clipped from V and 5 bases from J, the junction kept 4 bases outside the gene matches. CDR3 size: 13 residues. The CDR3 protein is CASSPGQDYGYTF. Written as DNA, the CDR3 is TGTGCCAGCAGCCCGGGACAGGATTATGGCTACACCTTC.

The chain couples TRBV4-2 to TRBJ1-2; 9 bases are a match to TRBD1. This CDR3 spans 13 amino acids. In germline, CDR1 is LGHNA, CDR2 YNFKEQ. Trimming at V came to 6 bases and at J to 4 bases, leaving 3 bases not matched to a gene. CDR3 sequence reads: CASSPDRGYGYTF. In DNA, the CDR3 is TGTGCCAGCAGTCCGGACAGGGGCTATGGCTACACCTTC.

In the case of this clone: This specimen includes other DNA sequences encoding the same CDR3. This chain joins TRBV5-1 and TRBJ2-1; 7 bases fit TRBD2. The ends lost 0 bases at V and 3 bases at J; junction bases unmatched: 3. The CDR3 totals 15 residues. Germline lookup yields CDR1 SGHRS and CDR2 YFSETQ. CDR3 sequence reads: CASSLELANYNEQFF. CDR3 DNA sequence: TGCGCCAGCAGCTTGGAACTAGCGAACTACAATGAGCAGTTCTTC.

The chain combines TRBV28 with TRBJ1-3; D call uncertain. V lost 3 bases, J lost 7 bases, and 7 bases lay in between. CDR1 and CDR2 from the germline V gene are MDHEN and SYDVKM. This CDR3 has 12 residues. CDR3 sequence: CASSLADNTIYF. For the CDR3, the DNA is TGTGCCAGCAGTTTGGCAGATAACACCATATATTTT.

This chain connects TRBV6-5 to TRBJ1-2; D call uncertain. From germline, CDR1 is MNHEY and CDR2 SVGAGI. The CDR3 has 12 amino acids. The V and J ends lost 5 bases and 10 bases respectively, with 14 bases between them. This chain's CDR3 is CASSPGTPTYTF. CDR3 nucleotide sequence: TGTGCCAGCAGTCCGGGCACCCCGACCTACACCTTC.

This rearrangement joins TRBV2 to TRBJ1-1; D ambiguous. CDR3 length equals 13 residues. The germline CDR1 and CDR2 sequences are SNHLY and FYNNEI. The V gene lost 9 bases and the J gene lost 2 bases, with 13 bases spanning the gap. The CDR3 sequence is CASLSDLNTEAFF. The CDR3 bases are TGTGCCAGTCTAAGCGATCTAAACACTGAAGCTTTCTTT.

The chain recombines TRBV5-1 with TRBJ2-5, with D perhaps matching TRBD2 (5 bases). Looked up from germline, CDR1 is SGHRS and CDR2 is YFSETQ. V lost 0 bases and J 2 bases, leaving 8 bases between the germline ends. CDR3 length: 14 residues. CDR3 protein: CASSLGAAQETQYF. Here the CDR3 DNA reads TGCGCCAGCAGCTTGGGAGCGGCTCAAGAGACCCAGTACTTC.

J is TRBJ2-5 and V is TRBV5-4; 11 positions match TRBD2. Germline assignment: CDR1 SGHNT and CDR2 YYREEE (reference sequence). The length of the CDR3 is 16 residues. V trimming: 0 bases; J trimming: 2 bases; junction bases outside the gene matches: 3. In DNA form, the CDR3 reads TGTGCCAGCAGCTTGGGGACTAGCGGGTCTCAAGAGACCCAGTACTTC. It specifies CASSLGTSGSQETQYF.

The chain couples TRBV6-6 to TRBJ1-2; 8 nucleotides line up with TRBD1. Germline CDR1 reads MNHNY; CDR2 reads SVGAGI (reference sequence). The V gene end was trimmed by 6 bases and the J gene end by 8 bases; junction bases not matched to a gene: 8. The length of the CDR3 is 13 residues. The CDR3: CASRTGVISGYTF. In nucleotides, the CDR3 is TGTGCCAGCAGGACAGGGGTTATCTCGGGCTACACCTTC.

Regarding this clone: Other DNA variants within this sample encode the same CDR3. The CDR3 spells CASSLGANTEAFF. The CDR3, as DNA: TGTGCCAGCAGCTTAGGCGCTAACACTGAAGCTTTCTTT. The genes are TRBV7-3 and TRBJ1-1; D is undetermined. CDR1 and CDR2 (germline): SGHTA, FQGTGA. Trimming left V 2 bases short and J 2 bases short, with 6 bases between. CDR3 length: 13 amino acids.

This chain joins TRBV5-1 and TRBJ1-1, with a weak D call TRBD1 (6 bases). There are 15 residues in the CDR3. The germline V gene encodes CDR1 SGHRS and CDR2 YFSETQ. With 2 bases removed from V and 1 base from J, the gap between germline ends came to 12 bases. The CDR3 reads CASSFVQGKNTEAFF. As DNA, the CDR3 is TGCGCCAGCAGCTTCGTCCAGGGGAAGAACACTGAAGCTTTCTTT.